This T cell receptor beta chain originates from a study of regulatory T cells in long-lasting Graves disease. Of note for this clonotype: What it binds is not known. A much larger clone lies a single base off, so this may be a read error.

Germline CDR1 reads LNHNV; CDR2 reads YYDKDF (reference sequence). The CDR3 has 15 residues. General study findings and limits: When disease was persistent, TRBV28, TRBJ1-2 and TRBJ2-5 were the favored segments. Persistent Graves' disease cases displayed lower TCR diversity than newly diagnosed ones.

Building the TCR beta libraries relied on iRepertoire HTBI primers, and CDR3 regions underwent Arm-PCR. In the study's own analysis: Gene usage covered about 60 TRBV and roughly 13 TRBJ segments. TCRdb itself ran the multiplex PCR reads through MiXCR, one entry per CDR3 protein. In this record, the V and J calls reflect TCRdb's handling and not the investigators' own analysis. In the table there are 400,000 to 450,000 distinct CDR3 sequences, 23% of which are singletons. Time point specified: persistent/refractory GD, antithyroid drugs over 5 years with positive TRAb. PBMC RNA was the source of the TCR library.

V is TRBV15 and J is TRBJ2-7; 11 nucleotides line up with TRBD2. The input for sequencing was peripheral blood mononuclear cells (PBMCs), taken when the disease was refractory, from a patient treated with antithyroid drugs. This receptor was identified in a female donor with Graves disease. The CDR3 DNA sequence: TGTGCCACCAGCAGACCCGGGACTAGCGGCTACGAGCAGTCCTTC. Its translation: CATSRPGTSGYEQSF.